These 27 T cell receptor beta chains originate from one sample sequenced in a study of cytomegalovirus exposure and HLA in healthy donors. Using immunoSEQ multiplex PCR, the repertoire was profiled, and TCRdb retains in-frame clones only, with some absent. The data hold tens of thousands of clones, with about nine tenths observed a single time. Sequencing used PBMCs. The receptors derive from a man aged 30-40 years in good health and CMV-seronegative.

The rearrangement links TRBV19 to TRBJ2-2; D is ambiguous. Germline values: CDR1 LNHDA, CDR2 SQIVND (reference sequence). The CDR3 loop spans 16 amino acids. The V and J ends lost 0 bases and 1 base respectively, with 9 bases between them. CDR3 loop: CASSIDPRQNTGELFF. The CDR3 DNA reads TGTGCCAGTAGTATAGATCCCCGACAGAACACCGGGGAGCTGTTTTTT.

This rearrangement joins TRBV5-1 to TRBJ2-3, with D possibly TRBD2 on 6 matching bases. Germline V lookup: CDR1 SGHRS, CDR2 YFSETQ. The CDR3 is 16 residues long. V was shortened by 4 bases and J by 2 bases, with 17 bases between the two germline ends. CDR3 in DNA: TGCGCCAGCAGCCCCGGCGGCGGGGATGACACAGATACGCAGTATTTT. This encodes CASSPGGGDDTDTQYF. The variable domain in full, with the rest retrieved from reference TRBV5-1 and TRBJ2-3, is KAGVTQTPRYLIKTRGQQVTLSCSPISGHRSVSWYQQTPGQGLQFLFEYFSETQRNKGNFPGRFSGRQFSNSRSEMNVSTLELGDSALYLCASSPGGGDDTDTQYFGPGTRLTVL.

The V and J genes are TRBV19 and TRBJ2-2; 12 bases match TRBD1. The germline CDR1 and CDR2 sequences are LNHDA and SQIVND (reference sequence). The CDR3 length is 14 residues. J lost 7 bases, V lost 6 bases, and 3 bases had no gene match. The DNA for the CDR3 is TGTGCCAGTAGGGGACAGGGGGCTGGCGGGGAGCTGTTTTTT. Translation: CASRGQGAGGELFF. The whole variable domain, filled in from reference TRBV19 and TRBJ2-2, reads DGGITQSPKYLFRKEGQNVTLSCEQNLNHDAMYWYRQDPGQGLRLIYYSQIVNDFQKGDIAEGYSVSREKKESFPLTVTSAQKNPTAFYLCASRGQGAGGELFFGEGSRLTVL.

This clone showed up just once. The chain has TRBV11-3 and TRBJ2-1; 12 bases are shared with TRBD2. In germline, CDR1 is SGHNT, CDR2 YENEEA. The CDR3 totals 17 residues. V shed 0 bases, J shed 8 bases, and the junction held 8 bases outside the gene matches. CDR3: CASSLDQRLAGAHEQFF. The CDR3 DNA reads TGTGCCAGCAGCTTAGATCAACGACTAGCGGGAGCACATGAGCAGTTCTTC.

The chain has TRBV7-2 and TRBJ1-1; no firm D call. Germline V gene lookup returns CDR1 SGHTA and CDR2 FQGNSA. The length of the CDR3 is 14 residues. Trimming took 2 bases from V and 7 from J, leaving 14 bases between them. The CDR3 loop is CASSLSSHNYEAFF. In nucleotides, the CDR3 is TGTGCCAGCAGCTTATCGTCACATAACTATGAAGCTTTCTTT.

The chain links TRBV18 to TRBJ2-5, with D perhaps matching TRBD1 (5 bases). CDR1 and CDR2 from the germline V gene are KGHSH and LQKENI. V gave up 4 bases and J gave up 1 base, with 7 bases separating them. There are 13 residues in the CDR3. The CDR3, as DNA: TGTGCCAGCTCACTGGACATCCAAGAGACCCAGTACTTC. This gives the protein CASSLDIQETQYF.

This chain links TRBV6-5 with TRBJ1-2; D unresolved. Trimming shortened V by 1 base and J by 5 bases, and 14 bases separated the two germline ends. Germline assignment: CDR1 MNHEY and CDR2 SVGAGI. There are 15 residues in the CDR3. CDR3 sequence (DNA): TGTGCCAGCAGTTACTTGGCCGGGAGGGTTTATGGCTACACCTTC. It specifies CASSYLAGRVYGYTF.

The chain links TRBV15 to TRBJ2-2, with 8 bases identical to TRBD1. Germline loops: CDR1 LNHNV, CDR2 YYDKDF (reference sequence). The CDR3 loop spans 15 amino acids. Trimming removed 0 bases from V and 5 bases from J; junction bases left unmatched: 2. In nucleotides, the CDR3 is TGTGCCACCAGCAGAGACAGGGGGCATACCGGGGAGCTGTTTTTT. Its translation: CATSRDRGHTGELFF.

This clone was seen once. As DNA, the CDR3 is TGTGCCAGCAAAGGGACAGAAGGCTACACCTTC. Its translation: CASKGTEGYTF. The V gene is TRBV6-5, the J gene TRBJ1-2, with 7 nucleotides matching TRBD1. Looked up from germline, CDR1 is MNHEY and CDR2 is SVGAGI. The ends lost 7 bases at V and 8 bases at J; junction bases unmatched: 4. This CDR3 is built from 11 residues.

The J gene is TRBJ2-7, the V gene TRBV2, with 8 bases matching TRBD2. This CDR3 has 15 residues. Germline loops: CDR1 SNHLY, CDR2 FYNNEI. The V and J ends lost 6 bases and 0 bases, in that order; junction bases with no gene match: 7. The CDR3 bases are TGTGCCAGCAGACCATCGAGCGGGAGCTCCTACGAGCAGTACTTC. Its protein is CASRPSSGSSYEQYF.

This clone was detected only once. The chain recombines TRBV7-3 with TRBJ1-2, with unresolved D. The V gene lost 3 bases and the J gene lost 5 bases, with 10 bases spanning the gap. CDR3 length: 13 residues. Germline V CDR1 and CDR2: SGHTA, FQGTGA. The CDR3 loop is CASSLRATYGYTF. CDR3 coding DNA: TGTGCCAGCAGCTTGCGGGCAACATATGGCTACACCTTC.

The gene calls are TRBV14 and TRBJ1-1; weak D call: TRBD1 (6 bases). CDR1 and CDR2 from the germline V gene are SGHDN and FVKESK. CDR3 size: 14 residues. The ends were cut back, 5 bases at V and 6 bases at J, with 16 bases in the middle. The CDR3 nucleotides are TGTGCCAGCAGCTCCACAGGGAGAGCCCCTGAAGCTTTCTTT. It specifies CASSSTGRAPEAFF.

The V gene is TRBV7-3, the J gene TRBJ2-3; possibly TRBD2 for D (6 bases). The CDR3 runs to 15 residues. Germline assignment: CDR1 SGHTA and CDR2 FQGTGA. Deletions cut 1 base from V and 1 base from J, with 9 bases between. This CDR3 is CASSLIQRGTDTQYF. CDR3 nucleotides: TGTGCCAGCAGCTTAATTCAGCGGGGCACAGATACGCAGTATTTT. Together with reference TRBV7-3 and TRBJ2-3, the CDR3 gives the full variable domain: GAGVSQTPSNKVTEKGKYVELRCDPISGHTALYWYRQSLGQGPEFLIYFQGTGAADDSGLPNDRFFAVRPEGSVSTLKIQRTERGDSAVYLCASSLIQRGTDTQYFGPGTRLTVL.

The chain is built from TRBV9 and TRBJ2-1; D might be TRBD1 (7 bases). The CDR3 is 15 amino acids. V dropped 3 bases and J dropped 7 bases, with 17 bases sitting between them. Germline CDR1 reads SGDLS; CDR2 reads YYNGEE. The DNA of the CDR3 is TGTGCCAGCAGCGCCACCCCCAGGGGGGTAAATGAGCAGTTCTTC. This gives the protein CASSATPRGVNEQFF. The entire variable domain, with the rest obtained from reference TRBV9 and TRBJ2-1, is as follows: DSGVTQTPKHLITATGQRVTLRCSPRSGDLSVYWYQQSLDQGLQFLIQYYNGEERAKGNILERFSAQQFPDLHSELNLSSLELGDSALYFCASSATPRGVNEQFFGPGTRLTVL.

The rearrangement links TRBV27 to TRBJ2-7, with a possible D match to TRBD1 (7 bases). The CDR3 covers 16 residues. The germline CDR1 and CDR2 sequences are MNHEY and SMNVEV (reference sequence). Trimming cost V 2 bases and J 1 base, with 15 bases left between them. For the CDR3, the DNA is TGTGCCAGCAGTTTACGCGGGACAGAATATTCCTACGAGCAGTACTTC. Encoded protein: CASSLRGTEYSYEQYF.

The V gene is TRBV19, the J gene TRBJ1-3, with TRBD1 matching 7 bases. The J segment lost 2 bases and the V segment lost 5 bases, leaving 9 bases of the junction unmatched. CDR1 LNHDA and CDR2 SQIVND come from the germline V gene (reference sequence). This CDR3 spans 16 amino acids. The CDR3 here is CASSPPGQAPGNTIYF. The DNA for the CDR3 is TGTGCCAGTAGTCCGCCCGGACAGGCACCTGGAAACACCATATATTTT. Full variable domain (missing parts from reference TRBV19 and TRBJ1-3): DGGITQSPKYLFRKEGQNVTLSCEQNLNHDAMYWYRQDPGQGLRLIYYSQIVNDFQKGDIAEGYSVSREKKESFPLTVTSAQKNPTAFYLCASSPPGQAPGNTIYFGEGSWLTVV.

This chain connects TRBV6-5 to TRBJ1-2; a weak D match, TRBD1 (5 bases). The V gene's germline CDR1 is MNHEY and CDR2 SVGAGI. The V gene lost 7 bases and the J gene lost 4 bases, with 19 bases spanning the gap. The CDR3 spans 15 residues. The CDR3 nucleotides are TGTGCCAGCACCCTAAAGGGGACTTTGGGCTATGGCTACACCTTC. As protein: CASTLKGTLGYGYTF.

This chain connects TRBV19 to TRBJ2-1, with 12 bases aligning to TRBD1. Germline V lookup: CDR1 LNHDA, CDR2 SQIVND (reference sequence). This CDR3 has 16 residues. Trimming cost V 5 bases and J 7 bases; bases outside gene matches: 9. The CDR3 protein is CASSAGTGGVRNEQFF. The CDR3, as DNA: TGTGCCAGTAGTGCAGGGACAGGGGGCGTTCGGAATGAGCAGTTCTTC. Combining the CDR3 with reference TRBV19 and TRBJ2-1 gives the whole variable domain DGGITQSPKYLFRKEGQNVTLSCEQNLNHDAMYWYRQDPGQGLRLIYYSQIVNDFQKGDIAEGYSVSREKKESFPLTVTSAQKNPTAFYLCASSAGTGGVRNEQFFGPGTRLTVL.

This clone was seen once. The chain recombines TRBV5-1 with TRBJ2-5, with 8 bases that match TRBD1. The germline V gene has CDR1 SGHRS and CDR2 YFSETQ. CDR3 length: 14 amino acids. The V segment lost 4 bases and the J segment 1 base; nucleotides outside the gene matches: 3. The CDR3 region has the DNA TGCGCCAGCAGCCCGGACAGGGTCCAAGAGACCCAGTACTTC. Its protein is CASSPDRVQETQYF.

V is TRBV27 and J is TRBJ2-7, with D maybe TRBD2 (6 bases). V was cut by 8 bases and J by 3 bases, with 11 bases left in between. Germline CDR1 MNHEY, CDR2 SMNVEV (reference sequence). The CDR3 is 12 residues long. DNA for the CDR3: TGTGCCAGCTTTACTAGCAGCTACGAGCAGTACTTC. It yields the protein CASFTSSYEQYF.

This clone appeared once. The chain is built from TRBV29-1 and TRBJ2-1; the D is unclear. Germline-derived CDR1 and CDR2 are SQVTM and ANQGSEA. V gave up 3 bases and J gave up 6 bases, with 15 bases separating them. CDR3 size: 14 residues. The CDR3 DNA sequence: TGCAGCGTTGACTCGCAGTATATCCCCAATGAGCAGTTCTTC. It codes for CSVDSQYIPNEQFF.

The DNA for the CDR3 is TGTGCCAGCAGTTTCTTTGGGGGGGCAAGCAATCAGCCCCAGCATTTT. This codes for CASSFFGGASNQPQHF. The V call is TRBV27, the J call TRBJ1-5; weak D call: TRBD1 (6 bases). The V gene's germline CDR1 is MNHEY and CDR2 SMNVEV (reference sequence). The CDR3 sequence is 16 residues long. V was trimmed by 3 bases and J by 1 base, leaving 13 bases between them.

The V and J genes are TRBV15 and TRBJ2-7; 9 bases match TRBD2. The V and J ends lost 0 bases and 3 bases, in that order; junction bases with no gene match: 24. CDR3 length: 22 residues. Per germline, CDR1 LNHNV and CDR2 YYDKDF (reference sequence). The CDR3 bases are TGTGCCACCAGCAGAGATCGGGCGGCGGGGCGGGAGGGCCCCCGAAATCTCTACGAGCAGTACTTC. Translation gives CATSRDRAAGREGPRNLYEQYF. The whole variable domain, filled in from reference TRBV15 and TRBJ2-7, reads DAMVIQNPRYQVTQFGKPVTLSCSQTLNHNVMYWYQQKSSQAPKLLFHYYDKDFNNEADTPDNFQSRRPNTSFCFLDIRSPGLGDTAMYLCATSRDRAAGREGPRNLYEQYFGPGTRLTVT.

As to this clone: The same CDR3 can be traced to other DNA sequences in this sample. The rearrangement joins TRBV27 to TRBJ1-1, with a weak D call TRBD1 (5 bases). The length of the CDR3 is 13 residues. V was cut by 0 bases and J by 4 bases, with 6 bases left in between. CDR1 and CDR2 (germline): MNHEY, SMNVEV (reference sequence). CDR3 sequence reads: CASSLSGGTEAFF. DNA for the CDR3: TGTGCCAGCAGTTTATCGGGGGGCACTGAAGCTTTCTTT.

This chain uses TRBV5-8 with TRBJ1-2, with TRBD1 as a possible D gene (5 bases). The CDR3 covers 17 residues. The V and J ends lost 1 base and 8 bases respectively, with 24 bases between them. From germline, CDR1 is SGHTS and CDR2 YDEGEE. Written as DNA, the CDR3 is TGTGCCAGCAGCTTGCAGGGAAGAACTACAATAATGGAGGGCTACACCTTC. As protein: CASSLQGRTTIMEGYTF.

The chain is built from TRBV11-2 and TRBJ2-5; 9 bases align to TRBD2. V gave up 3 bases and J gave up 5 bases; unmatched junction bases: 10. The CDR3 is made up of 16 amino acids. Germline V gene lookup returns CDR1 SGHAT and CDR2 FQNNGV. CDR3 nucleotide sequence: TGTGCCAGCAGCTTCCCACTTTGGGCGGGGGGGGAGACCCAGTACTTC. Residues: CASSFPLWAGGETQYF.

The rearrangement uses TRBV5-1 and TRBJ1-2; D is unresolved. V was pared by 4 bases and J by 5 bases, with 12 bases between. CDR3 length: 13 amino acids. CDR1 and CDR2 from the germline V gene are SGHRS and YFSETQ. The CDR3 DNA reads TGCGCCAGCAGCGAGGACTTAGGGTATGGCTACACCTTC. Protein sequence: CASSEDLGYGYTF.